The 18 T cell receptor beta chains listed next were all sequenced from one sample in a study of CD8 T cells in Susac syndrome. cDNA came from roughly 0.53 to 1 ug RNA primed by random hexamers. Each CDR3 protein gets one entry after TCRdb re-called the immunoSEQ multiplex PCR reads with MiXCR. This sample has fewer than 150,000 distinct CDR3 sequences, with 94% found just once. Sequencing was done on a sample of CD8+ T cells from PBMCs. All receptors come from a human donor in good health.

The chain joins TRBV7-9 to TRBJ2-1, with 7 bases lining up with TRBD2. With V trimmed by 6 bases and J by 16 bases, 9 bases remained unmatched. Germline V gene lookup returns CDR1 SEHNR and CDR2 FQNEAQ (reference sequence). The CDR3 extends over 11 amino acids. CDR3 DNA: TGTGCCAGCAGACGGGGGGACTGGAATTTCTTC. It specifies CASRRGDWNFF.

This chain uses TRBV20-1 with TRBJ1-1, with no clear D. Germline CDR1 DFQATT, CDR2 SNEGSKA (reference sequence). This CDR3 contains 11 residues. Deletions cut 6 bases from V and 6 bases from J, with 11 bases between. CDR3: CSAKMWAEAFF. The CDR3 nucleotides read TGCAGTGCCAAAATGTGGGCTGAAGCTTTCTTT.

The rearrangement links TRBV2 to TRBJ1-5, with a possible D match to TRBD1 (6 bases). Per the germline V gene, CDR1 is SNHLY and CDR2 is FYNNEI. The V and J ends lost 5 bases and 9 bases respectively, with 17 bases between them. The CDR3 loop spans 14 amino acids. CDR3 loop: CASSSPKGGAPQHF. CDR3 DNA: TGTGCCAGCAGTTCCCCCAAAGGGGGGGCGCCCCAGCATTTT.

CDR3 in DNA: TGTGCCTGGAGTGTTGCGGGCTACTCCTACAATGAGCAGTTCTTC. This sequence encodes CAWSVAGYSYNEQFF. The chain joins TRBV30 to TRBJ2-1, with D perhaps matching TRBD2 (5 bases). Germline V CDR1 and CDR2: GTSNPN, SVGIG (reference sequence). The CDR3 has 15 amino acids. Trimming took off 0 bases at V and 0 bases at J, with 9 bases between the two ends.

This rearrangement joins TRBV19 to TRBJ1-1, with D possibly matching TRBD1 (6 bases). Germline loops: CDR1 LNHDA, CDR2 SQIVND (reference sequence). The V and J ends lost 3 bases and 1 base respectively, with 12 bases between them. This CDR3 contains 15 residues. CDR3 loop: CASSMGGRGNTEAFF. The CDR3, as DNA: TGTGCCAGTAGTATGGGGGGGCGCGGGAACACTGAAGCTTTCTTT.

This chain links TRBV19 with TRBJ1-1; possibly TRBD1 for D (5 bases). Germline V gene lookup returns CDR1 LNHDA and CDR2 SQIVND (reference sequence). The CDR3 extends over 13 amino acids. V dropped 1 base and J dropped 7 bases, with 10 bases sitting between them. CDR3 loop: CASSIVRDGEAFF. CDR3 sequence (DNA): TGTGCCAGTAGTATAGTCCGGGACGGTGAAGCTTTCTTT.

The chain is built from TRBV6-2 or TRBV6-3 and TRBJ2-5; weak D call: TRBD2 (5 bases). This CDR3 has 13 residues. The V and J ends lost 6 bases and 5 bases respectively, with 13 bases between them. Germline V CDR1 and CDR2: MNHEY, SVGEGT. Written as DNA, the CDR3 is TGTGCCAGCAGCCTTCGTCGAGGGGAGACCCAGTACTTC. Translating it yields CASSLRRGETQYF.

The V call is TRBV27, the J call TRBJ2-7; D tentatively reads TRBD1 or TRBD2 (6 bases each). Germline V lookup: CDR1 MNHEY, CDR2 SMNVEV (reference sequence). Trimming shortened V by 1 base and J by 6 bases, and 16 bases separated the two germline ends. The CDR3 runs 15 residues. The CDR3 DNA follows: TGTGCCAGCAGTTTATACCCGGGGGCGTATGGCGAGCAGTACTTC. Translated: CASSLYPGAYGEQYF.

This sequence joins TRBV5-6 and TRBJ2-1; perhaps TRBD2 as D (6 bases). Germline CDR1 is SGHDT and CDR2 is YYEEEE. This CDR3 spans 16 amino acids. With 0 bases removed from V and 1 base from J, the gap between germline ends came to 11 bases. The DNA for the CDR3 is TGTGCCAGCAGCTTGGCGGACGCGGGGTCCTACAATGAGCAGTTCTTC. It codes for CASSLADAGSYNEQFF. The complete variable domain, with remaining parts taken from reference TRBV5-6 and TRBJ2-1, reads DAGVTQSPTHLIKTRGQQVTLRCSPKSGHDTVSWYQQALGQGPQFIFQYYEEEERQRGNFPDRFSGHQFPNYSSELNVNALLLGDSALYLCASSLADAGSYNEQFFGPGTRLTVL.

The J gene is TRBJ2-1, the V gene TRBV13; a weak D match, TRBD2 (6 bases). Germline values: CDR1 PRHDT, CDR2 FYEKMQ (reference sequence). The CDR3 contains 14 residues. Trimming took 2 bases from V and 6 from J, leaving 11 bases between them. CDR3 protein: CASSLWSGSNEQFF. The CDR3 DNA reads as TGTGCCAGCAGCTTATGGTCCGGGAGCAATGAGCAGTTCTTC.

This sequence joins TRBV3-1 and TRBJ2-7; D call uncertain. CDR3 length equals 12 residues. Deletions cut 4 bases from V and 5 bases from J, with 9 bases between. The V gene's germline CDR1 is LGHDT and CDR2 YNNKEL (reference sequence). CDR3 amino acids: CASSPSWDEQYF. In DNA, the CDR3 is TGTGCCAGCAGCCCATCTTGGGACGAGCAGTACTTC.

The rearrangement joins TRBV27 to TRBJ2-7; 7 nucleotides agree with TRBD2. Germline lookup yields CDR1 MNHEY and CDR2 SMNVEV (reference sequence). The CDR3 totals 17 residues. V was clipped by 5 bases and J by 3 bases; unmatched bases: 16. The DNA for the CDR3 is TGTGCCAGCAGTCCGGGCTCTTGGGGCGGGAGAGGCTACGAGCAGTACTTC. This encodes CASSPGSWGGRGYEQYF.

CDR3 sequence: CASSSAGGEQYF. Here the CDR3 DNA reads TGTGCCAGCAGTTCCGCGGGGGGGGAGCAGTACTTC. This chain joins TRBV6-5 and TRBJ2-7; 9 bases map to TRBD2. Germline lookup yields CDR1 MNHEY and CDR2 SVGAGI. Unmatched junction bases numbered 2, after V lost 4 bases and J lost 7 bases. The CDR3 runs to 12 residues.

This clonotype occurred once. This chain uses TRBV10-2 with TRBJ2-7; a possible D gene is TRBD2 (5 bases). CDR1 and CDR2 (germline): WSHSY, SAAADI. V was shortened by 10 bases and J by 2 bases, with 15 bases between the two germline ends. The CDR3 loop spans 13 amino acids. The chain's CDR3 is CATSGGLAYEQYF. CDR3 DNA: TGCGCCACTTCTGGAGGACTCGCCTACGAGCAGTACTTC.

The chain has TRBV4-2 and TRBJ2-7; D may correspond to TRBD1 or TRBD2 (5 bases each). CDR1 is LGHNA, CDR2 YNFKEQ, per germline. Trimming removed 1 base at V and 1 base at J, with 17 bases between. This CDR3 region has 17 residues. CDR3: CASSQAVTWGTSYEQYF. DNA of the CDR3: TGTGCCAGCAGCCAAGCGGTGACATGGGGGACGTCCTACGAGCAGTACTTC.

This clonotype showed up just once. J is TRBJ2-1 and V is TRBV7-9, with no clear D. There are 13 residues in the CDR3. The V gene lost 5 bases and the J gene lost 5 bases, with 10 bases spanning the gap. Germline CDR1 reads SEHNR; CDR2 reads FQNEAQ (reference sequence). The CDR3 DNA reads TGTGCCAGCAGCCCCAAGCAGAACAATGAGCAGTTCTTC. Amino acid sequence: CASSPKQNNEQFF.

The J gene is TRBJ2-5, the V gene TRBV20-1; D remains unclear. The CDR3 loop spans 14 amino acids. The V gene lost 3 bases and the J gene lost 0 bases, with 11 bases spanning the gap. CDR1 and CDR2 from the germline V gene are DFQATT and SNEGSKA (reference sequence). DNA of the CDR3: TGCAGTGCTAGTGCCATAGGGTACCAAGAGACCCAGTACTTC. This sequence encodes CSASAIGYQETQYF.

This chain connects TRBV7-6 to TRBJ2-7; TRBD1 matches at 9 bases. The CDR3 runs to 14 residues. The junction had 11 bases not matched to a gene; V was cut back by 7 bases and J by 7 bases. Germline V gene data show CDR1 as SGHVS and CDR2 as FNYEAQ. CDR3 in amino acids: CASINLQGAYEQYF. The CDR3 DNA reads TGTGCCAGCATCAACCTACAGGGGGCTTATGAGCAGTACTTC. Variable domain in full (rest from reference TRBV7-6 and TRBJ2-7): GAGVSQSPRYKVTKRGQDVALRCDPISGHVSLYWYRQALGQGPEFLTYFNYEAQQDKSGLPNDRFSAERPEGSISTLTIQRTEQRDSAMYRCASINLQGAYEQYFGPGTRLTVT.